A selection of T cell receptor beta chains follows, all from one sample in a study of control samples from healthy donors and cancer patients. Profiling relied on immunoSEQ multiplex PCR, and the TCRdb table lists in-frame clones only, not all of them. In the table there are about 100,000 clones, around nine tenths of which are singletons. The material sequenced was blood. The receptors derive from a man under 40 in good health. Both conserved end residues are trimmed from each CDR3.

j_gene | v_gene | CDR3aa
TRBJ2-7 | TRBV19 | ASSPRDRGNEQY
TRBJ2-7 | TRBV19 | ASSTGLAGSEQY
TRBJ1-1 | TRBV12-3/TRBV12-4 | ASKLDEAF
TRBJ2-1 | TRBV21-1 | ASSTLRTSGSYVVGNEQF
TRBJ2-7 | TRBV5-4 | ASSLAEYPRNEQY
TRBJ2-1 | TRBV27 | ASSLTGPHEQF
TRBJ1-5 | TRBV5-6 | ASSRFGNQPQH
TRBJ2-7 | TRBV10-2 | ASSESAGGTYEQY
TRBJ2-3 | TRBV5-8 | ASLRLAVEDTQY
TRBJ2-7 | TRBV2 | ASSGQLRTYEQY
TRBJ2-2 | TRBV12-3/TRBV12-4 | ASSFFLAGELF
TRBJ2-7 | TRBV21-1 | ASSFPVQGSFHEQY
TRBJ2-5 | TRBV30 | AWSPGRSYRETQY
TRBJ2-2 | TRBV19 | ASSLRLAGDAGELF
TRBJ2-5 | TRBV21-1 | ASSNKTSGRDQY
TRBJ1-2 | TRBV11-2 | ASSLRRGHGYT
TRBJ2-5 | TRBV5-1 | ASRGQETQY
TRBJ1-1 | TRBV15 | ATSRPRGETGVTEAF
TRBJ1-5 | TRBV7-2 | ASSLLGLDQPQH
TRBJ2-7 | TRBV2 | ASRLSGTGLYEQY
TRBJ2-3 | TRBV6-5 | ASSYRREGTTDTQY
TRBJ2-1 | TRBV5-1 | ASSLEANTNEQF
TRBJ2-7 | TRBV3-1/TRBV3-2 | ASSQDLRLVGNEQY
TRBJ1-6 | TRBV5-4 | ASSLPGGDFSPLH
TRBJ2-2 | TRBV11-3 | ASSAVSPANTGELF
TRBJ1-1 | TRBV12-3/TRBV12-4 | ASRKTGPAF
TRBJ2-2 | TRBV9 | ASSVGSGLNTGELF
TRBJ2-7 | TRBV30 | AWGTSGSSYEQY
TRBJ2-7 | TRBV6-1 | ASSVGGLGPSSSYEQY
TRBJ1-1 | TRBV10-3 | AISEGQGNTEAF
TRBJ1-2 | TRBV11-2 | ASSLAFSSTNYGYT
TRBJ2-5 | TRBV7-9 | ASSPRQGYLQETQY
TRBJ1-1 | TRBV11-3 | ASSWDRGGTEAF
TRBJ2-3 | TRBV29-1 | SVADTDTQY
TRBJ2-7 | TRBV3-1/TRBV3-2 | ASSQGNGGGYEQY
TRBJ1-6 | TRBV28 | ASSLRTEMDSPLH
TRBJ1-5 | TRBV27 | ASLDRQVWPVQH
TRBJ2-7 | TRBV27 | ASSLRLAGGYEQY
TRBJ2-7 | TRBV27 | ASKPGLAASYEQY
TRBJ2-3 | TRBV11-2 | ATVGLTSTDTQY
TRBJ2-7 | TRBV11-3 | ASSLVWGYEQY
TRBJ2-5 | TRBV11-1 | ASSLTTPQETQY
TRBJ2-5 | TRBV18 | ASSTNQETQY
TRBJ2-7 | TRBV19 | ASSPPGQGIYEQY
TRBJ1-1 | TRBV15 | ATSGLGVDTEAF
TRBJ2-7 | TRBV15 | AISGTGTSAQY
TRBJ2-1 | TRBV27 | ASSYDRSNEQF
TRBJ1-4 | TRBV7-9 | ASDRGANEKLF
TRBJ2-3 | TRBV18 | ASSPPVAGYTDTQY
TRBJ1-4 | TRBV30 | AWSFSLSNEKLF